Listed below are T cell receptor beta chains from one sample, sequenced in a study of blood T cells in healthy people across ages. In TCRdb, the 5' RACE reads were re-called with MiXCR into one record per CDR3 protein. The sample consists of some 1.5 million distinct CDR3 sequences, approximately 39% of them appearing once. Input material: blood. The receptors were gathered from a woman under 30 in good health. CDR3s include the opening cysteine and the closing phenylalanine or tryptophan.

V gene,J gene,CDR3 protein
TRBV29-1,TRBJ2-5,CSALSGAIETQYF
TRBV20-1,TRBJ2-5,CSASPGLAGSPKKTQYF
TRBV6-6,TRBJ1-6,CASSYGGANNSPLHF
TRBV9,TRBJ2-3,CASSVGRRDTQYF
TRBV20-1,TRBJ1-1,CSAPRNGATEAFF
TRBV12-3/TRBV12-4,TRBJ2-3,CASKPPGGPGDTQYF
TRBV20-1,TRBJ2-7,CSAETGFGEQYF
TRBV2,TRBJ1-1,CASSVGTAKMNTEAFF
TRBV9,TRBJ2-3,CASSERHSTDTQYF
TRBV2,TRBJ2-2,CASRAIAGVTGELFF
TRBV7-3,TRBJ2-1,CASSTLGGGDNEQFF
TRBV9,TRBJ2-1,CASSVGRSGGHRYNEQFF
TRBV12-3/TRBV12-4,.,CASRPTYNEQYF
TRBV6-5,TRBJ2-7,CASSYPGYNEQYF
TRBV18,TRBJ2-7,CASSRDSPGSEQYF
TRBV27,TRBJ2-3,CASQEPGRDTQYF
TRBV4-1,TRBJ1-2,CASSQGRGATNYGYTF